Below are 5 T cell receptor beta chains sequenced from a single sample in a study of T cell repertoires in aging, cancer and after chemotherapy. Rearranged V-D-J TRB sequences were amplified with a mixed TRB-A/B primer pool. TCRdb reprocessed the multiplex PCR reads with MiXCR, giving one entry per CDR3 protein. Found here are about 11,000 distinct CDR3 sequences, about 45% of them singletons; the top ten hold around 7.2%. The template was genomic DNA from peripheral blood, not RNA. The sample was blood. The receptors originated from a human donor in good health.

The chain combines TRBV4-3 with TRBJ2-7; D ambiguous. The CDR3 consists of 14 residues. V was trimmed by 2 bases and J by 6 bases, leaving 14 bases between them. CDR1 and CDR2 (germline): LGHNA, YSLEER. The CDR3 coding sequence is TGCGCCAGCAGCCAATCTCGAACTACGTTCGAGCAGTACTTC. Translating gives CASSQSRTTFEQYF.

The count of this clonotype is one. One end of the junction is discordant with germline, which a read error may explain. The chain joins TRBV5-6 to TRBJ1-2; 7 bases align to TRBD1. CDR1 is SGHDT, CDR2 YYEEEE, per germline. This CDR3 is built from 15 residues. The CDR3 DNA sequence: TGCGCCAGCAGCTTGGGGACAGAAACTAACTATGGCTACACCTTC. Translated, it gives CASSLGTETNYGYTF.

The chain carries TRBV5-4 and TRBJ1-2; a possible D gene is TRBD1 (5 bases). CDR1 SGHNT and CDR2 YYREEE come from the germline V gene (reference sequence). The V end lost 4 bases, the J end lost 0 bases, and 10 bases lay between the germline ends. This CDR3 is built from 14 residues. CDR3 in DNA: TGTGCCAGCAGCCCCCCGGACACTAACTATGGCTACACCTTC. This codes for CASSPPDTNYGYTF.

The CDR3, as DNA: TGTGCCACCAGTGATGGAGTTAGCGGGGGCACAGATACGCAGTATTTT. Residues: CATSDGVSGGTDTQYF. The V gene is TRBV24-1, the J gene TRBJ2-3, with TRBD2 matching over 8 bases. This CDR3 region has 16 residues. The ends lost 3 bases at V and 1 base at J; junction bases unmatched: 5. Germline CDR1 KGHDR, CDR2 SFDVKD.

The chain recombines TRBV29-1 with TRBJ2-7, with 9 bases that match TRBD1. Germline CDR1 is SQVTM and CDR2 is ANQGSEA. V lost 7 bases to trimming and J lost 0 bases; unmatched junction nucleotides: 13. The CDR3 is 16 residues long. DNA of the CDR3: TGCAGCGCCCGAAGGGTGGGACAGGGAGACTCCTACGAGCAGTACTTC. Protein sequence: CSARRVGQGDSYEQYF.